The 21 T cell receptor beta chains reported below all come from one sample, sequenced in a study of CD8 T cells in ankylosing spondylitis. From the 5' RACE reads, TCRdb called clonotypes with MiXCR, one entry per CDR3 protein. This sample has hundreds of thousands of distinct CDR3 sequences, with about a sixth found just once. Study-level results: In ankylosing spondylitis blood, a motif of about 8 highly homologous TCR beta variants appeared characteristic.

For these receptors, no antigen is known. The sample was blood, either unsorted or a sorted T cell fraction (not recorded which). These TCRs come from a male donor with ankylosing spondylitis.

CDR3 bases: TGCGCCAGCAGCTTGGGGGCGGAGGCAACTAATGAAAAACTGTTTTTT. Protein product: CASSLGAEATNEKLFF. The rearrangement links TRBV5-1 to TRBJ1-4; D not certain. V lost 0 bases, J lost 0 bases, and 9 bases lay in between. The CDR3 is made up of 16 amino acids. Germline CDR1 is SGHRS and CDR2 is YFSETQ.

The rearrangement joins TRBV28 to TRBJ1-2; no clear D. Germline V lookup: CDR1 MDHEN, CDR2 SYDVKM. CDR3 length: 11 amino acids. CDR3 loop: CASGVNYGYTF. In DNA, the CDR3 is TGTGCAAGCGGAGTTAACTATGGCTACACCTTC.

CDR3 residues: CASSFTGGGGMKQFF. Written as DNA, the CDR3 is TGTGCCAGCAGTTTTACGGGGGGCGGCGGGATGAAGCAGTTCTTC. The chain is built from TRBV12-3 or TRBV12-4 and TRBJ2-1; possible D gene TRBD2, 7 bases. Trimming stripped 3 bases from V and 11 bases from J, with 20 bases between. This CDR3 spans 15 amino acids.

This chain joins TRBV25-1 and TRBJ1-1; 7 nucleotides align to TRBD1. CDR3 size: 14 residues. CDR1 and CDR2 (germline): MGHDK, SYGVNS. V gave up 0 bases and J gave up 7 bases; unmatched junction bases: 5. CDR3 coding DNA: TGTGCCAGCAGTGAATACGGGACAGCCATTGAAGCTTTCTTT. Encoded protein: CASSEYGTAIEAFF.

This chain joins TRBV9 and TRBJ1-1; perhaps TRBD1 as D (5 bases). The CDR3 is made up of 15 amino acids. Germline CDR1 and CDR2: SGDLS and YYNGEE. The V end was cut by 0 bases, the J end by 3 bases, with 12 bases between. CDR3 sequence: CASSVVGRVDTEAFF. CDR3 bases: TGTGCCAGCAGCGTAGTTGGCAGGGTGGACACTGAAGCTTTCTTT.

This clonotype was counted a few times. CDR3 nucleotides: TGTGCCAGTCTAAAGGACAGGGAGCCCTACAATGAGCAGTTCTTC. Translating it yields CASLKDREPYNEQFF. V usage is TRBV6-1 and J usage is TRBJ2-1, with TRBD1 matching over 8 bases. With 9 bases clipped from V and 2 bases from J, the junction kept 9 bases outside the gene matches. From germline, CDR1 is MNHNS and CDR2 SASEGT. This CDR3 is 15 amino acids long.

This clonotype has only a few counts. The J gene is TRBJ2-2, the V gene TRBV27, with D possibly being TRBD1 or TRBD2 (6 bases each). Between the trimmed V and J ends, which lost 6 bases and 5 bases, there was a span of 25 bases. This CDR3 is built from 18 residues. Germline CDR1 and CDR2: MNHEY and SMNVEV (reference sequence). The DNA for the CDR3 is TGTGCCAGCAGCCGGCGAGGGGGGACCAATCGGTGGACCGGGGAGCTGTTTTTT. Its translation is CASSRRGGTNRWTGELFF.

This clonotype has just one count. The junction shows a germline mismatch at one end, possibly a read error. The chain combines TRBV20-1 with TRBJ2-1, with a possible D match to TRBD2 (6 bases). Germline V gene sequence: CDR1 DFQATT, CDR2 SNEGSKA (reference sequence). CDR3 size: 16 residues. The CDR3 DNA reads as TGCTGTGCTCTCACTGGACTAAGCGGGCCTGGGACTGAGCAGTTCTTC. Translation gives CCALTGLSGPGTEQFF.

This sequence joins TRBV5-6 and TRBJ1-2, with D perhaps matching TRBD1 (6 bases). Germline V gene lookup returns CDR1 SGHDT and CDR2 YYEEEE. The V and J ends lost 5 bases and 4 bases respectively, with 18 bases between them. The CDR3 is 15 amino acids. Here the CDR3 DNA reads TGTGCCAGCAGGGAAAGGGGGATTGGAGGCTATGGCTACACCTTC. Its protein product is CASRERGIGGYGYTF.

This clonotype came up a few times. CDR3 nucleotide sequence: TGTGCCAGCACCTACCCCACGACAGCCTCCTACGAGCAGTACTTC. The encoded protein is CASTYPTTASYEQYF. V gene TRBV27 combines with J gene TRBJ2-7; D may be TRBD1 (5 bases). From germline, CDR1 is MNHEY and CDR2 SMNVEV (reference sequence). Trimming removed 7 bases at V and 0 bases at J, with 16 bases between. The CDR3 sequence is 15 residues long.

The CDR3 sequence: CATSDSAGGSTDTQYF. The CDR3 region has the DNA TGTGCCACCAGTGATTCAGCGGGAGGGAGCACAGATACGCAGTATTTT. The chain links TRBV24-1 to TRBJ2-3, with 10 bases fitting TRBD2. Trimming removed 2 bases from V and 0 bases from J; junction bases left unmatched: 1. The CDR3 runs 16 residues. From germline, CDR1 is KGHDR and CDR2 SFDVKD.

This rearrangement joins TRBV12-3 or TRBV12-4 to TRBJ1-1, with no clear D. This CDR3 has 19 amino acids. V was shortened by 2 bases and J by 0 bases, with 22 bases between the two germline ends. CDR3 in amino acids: CASSLTRLGGRGMNTEAFF. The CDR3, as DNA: TGTGCCAGCAGTTTAACACGGTTAGGAGGGCGCGGGATGAACACTGAAGCTTTCTTT.

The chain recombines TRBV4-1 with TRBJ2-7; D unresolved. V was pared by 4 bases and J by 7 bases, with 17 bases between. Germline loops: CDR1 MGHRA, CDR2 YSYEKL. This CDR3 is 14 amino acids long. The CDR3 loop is CASSLKGGQEEQYF. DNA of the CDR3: TGCGCCAGCAGCCTAAAAGGTGGGCAGGAAGAGCAGTACTTC.

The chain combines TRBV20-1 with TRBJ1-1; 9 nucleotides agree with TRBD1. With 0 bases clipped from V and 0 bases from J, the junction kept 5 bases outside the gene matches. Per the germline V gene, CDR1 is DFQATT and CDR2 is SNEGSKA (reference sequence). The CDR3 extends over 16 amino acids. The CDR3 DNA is TGCAGTGCTAGAGACCCACAGGGGGCGTTGAACACTGAAGCTTTCTTT. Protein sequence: CSARDPQGALNTEAFF.

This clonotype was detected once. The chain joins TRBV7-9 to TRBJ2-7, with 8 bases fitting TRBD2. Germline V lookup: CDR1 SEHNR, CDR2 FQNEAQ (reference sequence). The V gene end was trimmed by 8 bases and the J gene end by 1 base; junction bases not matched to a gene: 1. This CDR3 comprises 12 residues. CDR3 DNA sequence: TGTGCCAGCCGGGAGGGTTCCTACGAGCAGTACTTC. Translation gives CASREGSYEQYF.

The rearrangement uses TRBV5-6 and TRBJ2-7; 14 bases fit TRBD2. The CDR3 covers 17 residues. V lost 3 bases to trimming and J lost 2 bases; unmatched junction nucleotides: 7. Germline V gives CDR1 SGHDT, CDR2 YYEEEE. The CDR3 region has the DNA TGTGCCAGCAGCTCGGGACTAGCGGGAGTAACGACCTACGAGCAGTACTTC. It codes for CASSSGLAGVTTYEQYF.

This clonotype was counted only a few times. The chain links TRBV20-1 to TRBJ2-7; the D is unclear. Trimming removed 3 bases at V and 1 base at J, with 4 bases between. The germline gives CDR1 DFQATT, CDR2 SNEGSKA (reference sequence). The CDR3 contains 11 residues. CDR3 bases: TGCAGTGCTAGCAAGTCCTACGAGCAGTACTTC. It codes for CSASKSYEQYF.

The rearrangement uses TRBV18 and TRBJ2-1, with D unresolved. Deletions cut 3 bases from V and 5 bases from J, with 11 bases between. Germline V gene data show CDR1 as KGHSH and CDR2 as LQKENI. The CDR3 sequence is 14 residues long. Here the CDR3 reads CASSPPGINNEQFF. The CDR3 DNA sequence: TGTGCCAGCTCACCGCCCGGAATCAACAATGAGCAGTTCTTC. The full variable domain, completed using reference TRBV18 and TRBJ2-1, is NAGVMQNPRHLVRRRGQEARLRCSPMKGHSHVYWYRQLPEEGLKFMVYLQKENIIDESGMPKERFSAEFPKEGPSILRIQQVVRGDSAAYFCASSPPGINNEQFFGPGTRLTVL.

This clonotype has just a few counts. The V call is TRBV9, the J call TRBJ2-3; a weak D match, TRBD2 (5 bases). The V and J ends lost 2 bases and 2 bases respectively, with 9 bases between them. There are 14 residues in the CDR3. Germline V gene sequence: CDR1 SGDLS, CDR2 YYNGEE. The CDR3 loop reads CASSVTTHTDTQYF. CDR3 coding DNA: TGTGCCAGCAGCGTGACTACTCACACAGATACGCAGTATTTT.

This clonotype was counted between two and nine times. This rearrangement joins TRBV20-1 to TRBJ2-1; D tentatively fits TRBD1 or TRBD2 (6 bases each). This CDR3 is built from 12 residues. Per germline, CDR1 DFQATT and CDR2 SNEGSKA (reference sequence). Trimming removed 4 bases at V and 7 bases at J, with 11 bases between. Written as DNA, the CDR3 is TGCAGTGCTACTGGAGGGGGGAATGAGCAGTTCTTC. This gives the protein CSATGGGNEQFF.

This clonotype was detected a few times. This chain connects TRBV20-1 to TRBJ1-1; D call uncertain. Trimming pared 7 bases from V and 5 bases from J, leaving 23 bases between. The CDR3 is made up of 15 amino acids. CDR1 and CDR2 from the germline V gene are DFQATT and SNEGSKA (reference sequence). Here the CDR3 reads CSVPTAAPRRTEAFF. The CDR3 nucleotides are TGCAGTGTCCCCACGGCGGCCCCAAGGAGGACTGAAGCTTTCTTT.